This T cell receptor beta chain was sequenced during a study of shared clonotypes between healthy human individuals (dated by TCRdb to the early 2020s). At the level of the whole study: The cohort included three men and a couple of women between 18 and 49 years of age. To increase sequencing depth and limit assay-specific biases, TCR repertoire library preparation and sequencing were carried out by different laboratories using diverse techniques. The study deeply sequenced blood TCR repertoires of 5 or 6 healthy adults to estimate repertoire size and the extent of clonotype sharing between individuals. For each donor, CD4 naive and CD4 memory were each run on three plates, CD8 naive on two plates, and CD8 memory on one plate. Leukapheresis yielded between about 0.85 and 9 billion PBMCs per donor. Study-level results and caveats: Larger estimated clonotype richness was generally found for naive subsets than for memory subsets. Rarefaction of sorted-subset datasets indicated incomplete sequencing despite the large sequencing depth. Pairwise subsampling led to the expectation that sequencing depth would affect the degree of clonotype sharing among donors. Across a few donors, approximately 4.9% of naive CD4, around 3.3% of naive CD8, about 2% of memory CD4, and under 0.45% of memory CD8 clonotypes were shared. Sampling was restricted to blood, and TCR repertoires in tissues likely differ from the TCR repertoires found in blood. Clonotypes shared by all four sorted-subset donors showed higher generation probabilities than non-shared clonotypes. The small number of donors limited the genetic and exposure-history diversity represented.

This clone came up once. The target of this receptor is not known. Base qualities are missing; no much larger clone stands one base away. Other DNA sequences from this sample encode an identical CDR3 as well. V has 3 bases trimmed and J has 2 bases trimmed; junction bases matching no gene number 3. As encoded in the germline V gene, CDR1 is SQVTM while CDR2 is ANQGSEA. Inclusive of the bounding cysteine and phenylalanine, the CDR3 is 13 residues long. Only the CDR3 DNA stays, 39 bases, in frame from base 1. The donors were healthy, HIV-negative adults who had no recently reported acute infections or vaccinations. Every donor was a Caucasian adult residing in Nashville, Tennessee, USA. CD4+ T cells were enriched through magnetic negative selection, after which naive cells were positively selected on CD45RA and the remaining negative fraction served as the memory subset. Blood was obtained by leukapheresis, after which PBMCs were separated by Ficoll-Histopaque density gradient centrifugation and cryopreserved in liquid nitrogen vapor phase. Purity and quantity of every magnetically sorted T cell population were checked by analytical flow cytometry. Genomic DNA was isolated from every sorted fraction and measured by UV absorbance on a Nanodrop 2000c.

Using the deep immunoSEQ assay, multiplex PCR amplified TCR CDR3 regions from genomic DNA. Extracted genomic DNA from each cell subset was distributed evenly across all wells of several immunoSEQ 96-well plates, and each plate was treated as a replicate. For sorted subsets, around 0.2 ug of genomic DNA, equivalent to 30,000 or so T cell genomes, went into each replicate PCR. Purified libraries were quantified with a Qubit 3.0 fluorometer, sized on a Bioanalyzer 2100, and re-quantified with the KAPA Library Quantification kit. Every immunoSEQ 96-well plate was sequenced on a separate single-read 150-cycle Illumina NextSeq 550 flow cell. The paper's processing steps were these. Because only junctional sequences without quality scores were contained in the immunoSEQ output, filtering matching that applied to full-length reads could not be performed. To assign V/J genes and CDR3, sequences were annotated using PyIR, a Python wrapper for IgBLAST v1.9, with IMGT germline references. Reads were removed for weak V/J assignments (E-value above 1e-6), missing CDR3, stop codons, out-of-frame junctions, or ambiguous translated residues. V3J clonotypes were defined by identical inferred V gene, J gene, and CDR3 amino acid sequence. Percentage overlap between repertoires was computed as shared unique clonotypes divided by the size of the smaller repertoire. RTK rarefaction, the Chao1 estimator, and Recon v2.1 estimates of unobserved clonotypes were used to assess repertoire richness. Generation probabilities for all TCRbeta clonotypes obtained by the gDNA method from a few donors were computed using OLGA. The source is immuneACCESS, and TCRdb retained only in-frame sequences with V and J called. Part of the clones is not carried over; for the studies checked, unresolved V genes explain less than half of this, and the remainder is unexplained. V, J and clone size are those of that table, while D and trimming were read from the DNA. Recorded for this sample are more than 2 million clones; 85% to 95% of them occurred a single time. Of the sample, around 0.13% is held by the ten largest clones.

The chain uses TRBV29-1 and TRBJ1-1; TRBD1 matches 7 bases in the middle. Sequenced material: naive CD4+ T cells sorted from blood. Per the publication, the cell subset or site label means: CD45RA+ positively selected. The receptor comes from a man aged 18-30 years in good health. The nucleotide sequence reads as follows: TGCAGCGTTGAGGGACAGCCAAACACTGAAGCTTTCTTT. Its translation is CSVEGQPNTEAFF.